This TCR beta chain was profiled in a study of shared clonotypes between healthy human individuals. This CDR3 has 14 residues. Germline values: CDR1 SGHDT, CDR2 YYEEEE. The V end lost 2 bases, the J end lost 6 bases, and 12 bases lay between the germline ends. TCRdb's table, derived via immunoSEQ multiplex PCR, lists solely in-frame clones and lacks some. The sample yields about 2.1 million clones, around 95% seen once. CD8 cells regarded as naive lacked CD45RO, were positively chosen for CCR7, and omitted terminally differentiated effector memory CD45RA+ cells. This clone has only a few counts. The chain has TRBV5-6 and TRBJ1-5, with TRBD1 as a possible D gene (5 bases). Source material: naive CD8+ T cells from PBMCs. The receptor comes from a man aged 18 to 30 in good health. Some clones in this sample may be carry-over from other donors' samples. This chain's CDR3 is CASSFGGAGQPQHF. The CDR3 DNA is TGTGCCAGCAGCTTCGGAGGGGCGGGTCAGCCCCAGCATTTT. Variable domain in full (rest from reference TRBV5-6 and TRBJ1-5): DAGVTQSPTHLIKTRGQQVTLRCSPKSGHDTVSWYQQALGQGPQFIFQYYEEEERQRGNFPDRFSGHQFPNYSSELNVNALLLGDSALYLCASSFGGAGQPQHFGDGTRLSIL.